This T cell receptor beta chain was sequenced during a study of identical twins. Study-wide points: Models predicted less out-of-frame TCR alpha sharing in monozygotic twins than was found.

As concerns this clonotype: Its antigen is as yet unknown.

The CDR3 contains 16 residues. Trimming stripped 8 bases from V and 0 bases from J, with 16 bases between. One entry per CDR3 protein, called by TCRdb with MiXCR from the 5' RACE reads. The profile shows 750,000 to 950,000 distinct CDR3 sequences, 9% to 15% of them singletons. The same sample was also used in a study of yellow fever vaccine responses in identical twins.

The specimen was PBMCs. The chain employs TRBV12-3 or TRBV12-4 and TRBJ2-2; tentatively, D is TRBD2 (5 bases). The sequence derives from a woman younger than 30 in good health. CDR3 region: CASGASGVSNTGELFF. CDR3 bases: TGTGCCAGCGGAGCAAGCGGAGTATCGAACACCGGGGAGCTGTTTTTT.